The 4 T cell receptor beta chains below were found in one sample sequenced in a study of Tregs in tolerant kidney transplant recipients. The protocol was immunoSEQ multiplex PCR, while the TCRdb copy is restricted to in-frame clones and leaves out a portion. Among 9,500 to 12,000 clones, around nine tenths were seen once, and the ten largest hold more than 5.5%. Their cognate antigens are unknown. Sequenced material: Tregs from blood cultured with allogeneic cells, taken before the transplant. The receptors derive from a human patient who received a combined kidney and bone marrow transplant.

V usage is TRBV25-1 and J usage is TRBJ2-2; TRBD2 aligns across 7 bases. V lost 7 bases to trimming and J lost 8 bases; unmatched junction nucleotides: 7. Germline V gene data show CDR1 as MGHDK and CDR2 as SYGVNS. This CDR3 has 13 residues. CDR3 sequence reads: CASTMGGSGELFF. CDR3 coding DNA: TGTGCCAGCACCATGGGCGGGAGTGGGGAGCTGTTTTTT.

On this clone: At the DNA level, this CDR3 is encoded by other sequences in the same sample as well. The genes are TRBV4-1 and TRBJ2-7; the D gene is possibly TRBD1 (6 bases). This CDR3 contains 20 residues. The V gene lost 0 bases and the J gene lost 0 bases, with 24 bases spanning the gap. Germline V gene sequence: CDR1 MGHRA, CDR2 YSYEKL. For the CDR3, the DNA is TGCGCCAGCAGCCAAGATTCTCAGGGGCGTCGGACACGACTCTCCTACGAGCAGTACTTC. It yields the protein CASSQDSQGRRTRLSYEQYF.

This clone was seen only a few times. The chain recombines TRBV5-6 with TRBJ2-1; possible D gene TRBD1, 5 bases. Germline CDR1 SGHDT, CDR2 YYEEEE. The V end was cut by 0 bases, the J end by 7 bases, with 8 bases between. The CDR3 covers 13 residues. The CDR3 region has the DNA TGTGCCAGCAGCTTGGGACAGCCTAATGAGCAGTTCTTC. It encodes CASSLGQPNEQFF.

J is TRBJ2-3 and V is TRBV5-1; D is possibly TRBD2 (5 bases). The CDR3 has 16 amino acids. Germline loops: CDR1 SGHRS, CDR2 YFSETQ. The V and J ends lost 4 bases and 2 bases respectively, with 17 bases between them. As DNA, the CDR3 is TGCGCCAGCAGCGCCCGGACTGGTTCCATCACAGATACGCAGTATTTT. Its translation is CASSARTGSITDTQYF. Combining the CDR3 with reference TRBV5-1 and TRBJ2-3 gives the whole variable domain KAGVTQTPRYLIKTRGQQVTLSCSPISGHRSVSWYQQTPGQGLQFLFEYFSETQRNKGNFPGRFSGRQFSNSRSEMNVSTLELGDSALYLCASSARTGSITDTQYFGPGTRLTVL.